This is a list of T cell receptor beta chains from one sample in a study of identifying expanded T cells in peripheral blood. The protocol was immunoSEQ multiplex PCR, while the TCRdb copy is restricted to in-frame clones and leaves out a portion. Here the sample spans 95,000 to 100,000 clones, around 88% being singletons. The source material was blood. Every receptor here comes from a person aged 18 to 70 in good health. Both conserved end residues are part of each CDR3. The D gene is left open where the match is weak. Clone size, where shown, is once, few, many, or a class for clones that have expanded.

j_call v_call clone_size d_call cdr3_nt cdr3_aa
TRBJ1-1 TRBV5-4 few TRBD1 TGTGCCAGCAGCTTGCAGGGGGTTAACACTGAAGCTTTCTTT CASSLQGVNTEAFF
TRBJ1-2 TRBV6-5 NA TRBD1 TGTGCCAGCAGTTACTCGTTTCCCCAGGGGGAATATGGCTACACCTTC CASSYSFPQGEYGYTF
TRBJ1-4 TRBV4-2 few NA TGTGCCAGCAGCCAGGAGCTGAATGAAAAACTGTTTTTT CASSQELNEKLFF
TRBJ2-3 TRBV7-9 NA NA TGTGCCAGCAGCTTGAGGGCCTGGACCGATACGCAGTATTTT CASSLRAWTDTQYF
TRBJ1-6 TRBV7-9 NA NA TGTGCCAGCAGCTTAATCGGCGCAGCAAATTCACCCCTCCACTTT CASSLIGAANSPLHF
TRBJ1-2 TRBV7-8 NA NA TGTGCCAGCAGCCCCTTGTTCGGCTACACCTTC CASSPLFGYTF
TRBJ2-3 TRBV27 NA NA TGTGCCAGCAGTTTCTTCTCCCCCCGCACAGATACGCAGTATTTT CASSFFSPRTDTQYF
TRBJ2-7 TRBV15 NA NA TGTGCCACCAGCAGAGCGGGACACGGCAGCTACGAGCAGTACTTC CATSRAGHGSYEQYF
TRBJ2-3 TRBV11-3 NA NA TGTGCCAGCAGCTTAGCGGGGGGCCCCACAGATACGCAGTATTTT CASSLAGGPTDTQYF
TRBJ2-1 TRBV28 NA TRBD2 TGTGCCAGCAGCGACCCCAGGGCGCGGGGGGATGAGCAGTTCTTC CASSDPRARGDEQFF
TRBJ1-1 TRBV6-5 few NA TGTGCCAGCAGCTTACTCGGGGGCCTCACTGAAGCTTTCTTT CASSLLGGLTEAFF
TRBJ1-5 TRBV10-3 NA TRBD1 TGTGCCATCAGTGAGTCGGGGCCGGGACAGGGTAGCAATCAGCCCCAGCATTTT CAISESGPGQGSNQPQHF
TRBJ1-1 TRBV28 NA NA TGTGCCAGCAGTTTTCGGGGGCTACCCCGGCTTTTCTTT CASSFRGLPRLFF
TRBJ1-2 TRBV29-1 NA TRBD1 TGCAGCGTTGATGAAGACAGGGGAGACTATGGCTACACCTTC CSVDEDRGDYGYTF
TRBJ1-2 TRBV5-1 few TRBD1 TGCGCCAGCAGCGGGGACAGCCTATATGGCTACACCTTC CASSGDSLYGYTF
TRBJ2-5 TRBV7-8 NA TRBD2 TGTGCCAGCAGCTTAGACGGGACTAGCGATGGGACCCAGTACTTC CASSLDGTSDGTQYF
TRBJ2-2 TRBV5-1 NA NA TGCGCCAGCAAACAGGGTTACACCGGGGAGCTGTTTTTT CASKQGYTGELFF
TRBJ1-1 TRBV15 NA NA TGTGCCACCAGCAGAGCCTGGGGGGGCGTGAACACTGAAGCTTTCTTT CATSRAWGGVNTEAFF
TRBJ1-2 TRBV10-2 NA TRBD1 TGCGCCAGCAGCTCCTGGACAGGGTCCTACACCTTC CASSSWTGSYTF
TRBJ2-7 TRBV12-2 NA NA TGTGCAAGTCGCTCCAACCGACTAGCGGATACCTACGAGCAGTACTTC CASRSNRLADTYEQYF
TRBJ1-2 TRBV10-3 once NA TGTGCCATCAGTGAGTCCATCGGGGACTATGGCTACACCTTC CAISESIGDYGYTF
TRBJ2-5 TRBV9 NA TRBD1 TGTGCCAGCAGCGTGGACAGGGAGACCCAGTACTTC CASSVDRETQYF
TRBJ1-2 TRBV7-2 NA TRBD1 TGTGCCAGCAGCCTAACAGCTGGGACAGCCTATGGCTACACCTTC CASSLTAGTAYGYTF
TRBJ1-5 TRBV7-2 few NA TGTGCCAGCAGCTTCGCCCCTGACCAGCCCCAGCATTTT CASSFAPDQPQHF
TRBJ1-1 TRBV28 NA NA TGTGCCATCACAACCAGGGCCGACACTGAAGCTTTCTTT CAITTRADTEAFF
TRBJ1-2 TRBV7-2 once NA TGTGCCAGCAGCTTAGCGCCCCTTGGGGGAAAATTCTATGGCTACACCTTC CASSLAPLGGKFYGYTF
TRBJ2-7 TRBV10-3 NA TRBD1 TGTGCCATCAGTGTAACAGGGGACGAGCAGTACTTC CAISVTGDEQYF
TRBJ1-2 TRBV9 NA NA TGTGCCAGCAGCGTAGCTCATCCGGGTATGGACTATGGCTACACCTTC CASSVAHPGMDYGYTF
TRBJ2-5 TRBV9 NA TRBD2 TGTGCCAGCAGCGGTAGCGGGGTGCAAGAGACCCAGTACTTC CASSGSGVQETQYF
TRBJ2-7 TRBV7-9 many TRBD1 TGTGCCAGCAGCGCGACAGGGAACTACGAGCAGTACTTC CASSATGNYEQYF
TRBJ2-7 TRBV13 NA TRBD2 TGTGCCAGCAGCCCCGGGACTAGCGGCGAGCAGTACTTC CASSPGTSGEQYF